This T cell receptor beta chain derives from a study of T cell changes during pregnancy in multiple sclerosis. Measured with immunoSEQ multiplex PCR; TCRdb has only the in-frame clones, and not every one. The sample consists of 90,000 to 150,000 clones, 85% to 95% of them appearing once. The CDR3 spans 15 residues. The trim removed 0 bases at V and 4 bases at J, leaving 3 bases unmatched. Germline-derived CDR1 and CDR2 are SGDLS and YYNGEE. This material consisted of peripheral blood, taken before pregnancy. This receptor was obtained from a female donor with multiple sclerosis, enrolled in a pregnancy study. This chain connects TRBV9 to TRBJ1-4, with TRBD1 matching over 7 bases. The CDR3 nucleotides read TGTGCCAGCAGCGTAGGGACAGGTCATAATGAAAAACTGTTTTTT. This sequence encodes CASSVGTGHNEKLFF.